These 9 T cell receptor beta chains share one sample of origin, sequenced in a study of CD8 T cells in ankylosing spondylitis. Study-wide findings and caveats: It appeared that ankylosing spondylitis blood was characterized by a TCR beta motif of several highly homologous variants.

The antigens of these receptors remain unknown. TCRdb analysed the 5' RACE reads with MiXCR anew, one entry per CDR3 protein. The profile covers roughly 490,000 distinct CDR3 sequences, with roughly 5.3% appearing a single time and roughly 3.5% taken by the ten largest. Sequenced: blood, either unsorted or a sorted T cell fraction (not recorded which). Source of these receptors: a male donor with ankylosing spondylitis.

This clonotype was seen repeatedly, ten times or more. This chain uses TRBV5-1 with TRBJ2-1; TRBD2 matches 10 bases. The germline V gene encodes CDR1 SGHRS and CDR2 YFSETQ. The CDR3 runs to 17 residues. V lost 2 bases, J lost 1 base, and 6 bases stayed unmatched. The CDR3 loop is CASSFLAGVRSYNEQFF. CDR3 coding DNA: TGCGCCAGCAGCTTTCTAGCGGGAGTTCGGTCCTACAATGAGCAGTTCTTC.

This clonotype has a count of ten or more. V and J are TRBV20-1 and TRBJ2-3; D is perhaps TRBD1 (6 bases). The V end was cut by 6 bases, the J end by 2 bases, with 21 bases between. The CDR3 totals 16 residues. Germline V gives CDR1 DFQATT, CDR2 SNEGSKA (reference sequence). CDR3 DNA: TGCAGTGCCCGGCGAGAGTGGGGGCGCGACACAGATACGCAGTATTTT. This encodes CSARREWGRDTDTQYF.

A few counts support this clonotype. This chain uses TRBV10-3 with TRBJ2-1; 12 bases align to TRBD2. Germline assignment: CDR1 ENHRY and CDR2 SYGVKD. CDR3 length: 16 residues. With 7 bases clipped from V and 7 bases from J, the junction kept 11 bases outside the gene matches. CDR3 sequence: CAITGSSGGAQNEQFF. DNA of the CDR3: TGTGCCATCACCGGATCTAGCGGGGGGGCCCAGAATGAGCAGTTCTTC.

This clonotype has a count of ten or more. This rearrangement joins TRBV4-2 to TRBJ2-7; D perhaps matches TRBD1 (5 bases). This CDR3 region has 14 residues. The germline gives CDR1 LGHNA, CDR2 YNFKEQ. V was cut by 4 bases and J by 2 bases, with 12 bases left in between. For the CDR3, the DNA is TGTGCCAGCAGCCCCGGACATGGGGCCTACGAGCAGTACTTC. This encodes CASSPGHGAYEQYF.

The CDR3 nucleotides are TGCAGTGCTAGAGATCCCAGGCGTTTCTACGAGCAGTACTTC. Translation: CSARDPRRFYEQYF. The chain couples TRBV20-1 to TRBJ2-7; D remains ambiguous. V was cut by 0 bases and J by 3 bases, with 12 bases left in between. CDR1 and CDR2 (germline): DFQATT, SNEGSKA (reference sequence). There are 14 residues in the CDR3.

This clonotype was seen many times. This chain uses TRBV29-1 with TRBJ2-3; the match to TRBD2 covers 11 bases. Germline V gene sequence: CDR1 SQVTM, CDR2 ANQGSEA. V gave up 2 bases and J gave up 5 bases; unmatched junction bases: 12. This CDR3 has 17 residues. CDR3 nucleotide sequence: TGCAGCGTTGAACTGCCCTTAGCGGGGGGGCCGCAAGATACGCAGTATTTT. Its protein is CSVELPLAGGPQDTQYF.

This clonotype came up many times. V usage is TRBV4-3 and J usage is TRBJ2-7; D is unresolved. This CDR3 has 13 amino acids. Per germline, CDR1 LGHNA and CDR2 YSLEER. Between the trimmed V and J ends, which lost 1 base and 5 bases, there was a span of 9 bases. DNA of the CDR3: TGCGCCAGCAGCCAAGGTGTTTACGACGAGCAGTACTTC. This sequence encodes CASSQGVYDEQYF.

This clonotype occurred many times. The chain carries TRBV4-2 and TRBJ2-1, with D uncertain. The CDR3 is made up of 13 amino acids. Germline V lookup: CDR1 LGHNA, CDR2 YNFKEQ. V shed 0 bases and J shed 8 bases, with 8 bases lying between them. The CDR3 spells CASSQDQGYEQFF. Here the CDR3 DNA reads TGTGCCAGCAGCCAAGATCAAGGCTATGAGCAGTTCTTC.

The J gene is TRBJ2-7, the V gene TRBV11-2; 7 bases are a match to TRBD1. The germline V gene has CDR1 SGHAT and CDR2 FQNNGV. The CDR3 spans 15 residues. V lost 5 bases and J lost 4; bases outside the gene matches: 11. CDR3 in DNA: TGTGCCAGCAGCCAAACCGGGACAGCCCAGTACGAGCAGTACTTC. Its protein product is CASSQTGTAQYEQYF.